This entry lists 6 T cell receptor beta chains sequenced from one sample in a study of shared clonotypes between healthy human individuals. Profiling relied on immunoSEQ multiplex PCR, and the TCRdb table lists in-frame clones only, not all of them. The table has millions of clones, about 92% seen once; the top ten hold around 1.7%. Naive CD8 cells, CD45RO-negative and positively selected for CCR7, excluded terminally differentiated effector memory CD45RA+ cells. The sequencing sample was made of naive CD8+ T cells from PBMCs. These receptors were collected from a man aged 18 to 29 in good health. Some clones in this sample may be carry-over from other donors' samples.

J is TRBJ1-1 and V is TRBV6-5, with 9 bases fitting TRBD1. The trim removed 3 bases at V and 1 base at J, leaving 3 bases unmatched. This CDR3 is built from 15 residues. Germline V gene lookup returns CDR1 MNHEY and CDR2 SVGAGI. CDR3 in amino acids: CASSYTGGRNTEAFF. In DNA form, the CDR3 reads TGTGCCAGCAGTTATACAGGGGGCAGGAACACTGAAGCTTTCTTT.

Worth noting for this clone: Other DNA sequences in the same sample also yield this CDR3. The CDR3 loop is CASSLTGTVSYEQYF. The DNA for the CDR3 is TGTGCCAGCAGTTTAACCGGGACAGTATCCTACGAGCAGTACTTC. The V gene is TRBV27, the J gene TRBJ2-7; TRBD1 matches at 7 bases. Germline V gives CDR1 MNHEY, CDR2 SMNVEV (reference sequence). The CDR3 extends over 15 amino acids. V gave up 2 bases and J gave up 1 base; unmatched junction bases: 5.

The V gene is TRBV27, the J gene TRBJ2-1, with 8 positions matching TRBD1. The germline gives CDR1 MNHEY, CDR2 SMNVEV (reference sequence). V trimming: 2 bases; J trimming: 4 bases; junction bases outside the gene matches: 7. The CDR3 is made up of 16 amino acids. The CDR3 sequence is CASSLGQGAYYNEQFF. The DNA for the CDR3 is TGTGCCAGCAGTTTAGGTCAGGGGGCCTATTACAATGAGCAGTTCTTC.

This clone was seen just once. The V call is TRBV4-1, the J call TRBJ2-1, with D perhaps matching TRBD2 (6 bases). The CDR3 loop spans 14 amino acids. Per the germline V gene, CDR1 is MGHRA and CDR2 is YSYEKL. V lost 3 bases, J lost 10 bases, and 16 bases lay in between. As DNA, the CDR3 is TGCGCCAGCAGCCACCCGGGACTGGGATTGGAGCAGTTCTTC. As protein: CASSHPGLGLEQFF.

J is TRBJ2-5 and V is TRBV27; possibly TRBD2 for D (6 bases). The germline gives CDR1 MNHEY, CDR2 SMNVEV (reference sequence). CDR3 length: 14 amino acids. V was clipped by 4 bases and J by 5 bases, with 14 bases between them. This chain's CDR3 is CASSSGLTGETQYF. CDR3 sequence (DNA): TGTGCCAGCAGTTCCGGACTAACGGGGGAGACCCAGTACTTC.

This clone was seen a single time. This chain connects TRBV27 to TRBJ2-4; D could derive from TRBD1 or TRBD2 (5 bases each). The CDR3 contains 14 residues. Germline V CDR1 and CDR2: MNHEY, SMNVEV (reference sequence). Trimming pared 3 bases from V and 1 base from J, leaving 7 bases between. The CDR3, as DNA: TGTGCCAGCAGTTTGGGGGTGGCCAAAAACATTCAGTACTTC. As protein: CASSLGVAKNIQYF.